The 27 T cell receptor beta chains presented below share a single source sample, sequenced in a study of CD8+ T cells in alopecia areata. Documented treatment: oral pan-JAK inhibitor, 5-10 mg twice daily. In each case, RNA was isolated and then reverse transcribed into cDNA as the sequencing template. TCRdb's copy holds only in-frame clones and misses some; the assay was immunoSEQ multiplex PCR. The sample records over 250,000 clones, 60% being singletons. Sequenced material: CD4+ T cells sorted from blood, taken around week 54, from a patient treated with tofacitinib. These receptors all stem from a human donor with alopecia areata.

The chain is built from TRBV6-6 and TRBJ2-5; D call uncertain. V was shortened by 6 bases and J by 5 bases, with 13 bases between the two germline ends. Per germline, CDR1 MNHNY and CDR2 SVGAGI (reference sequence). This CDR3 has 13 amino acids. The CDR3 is CASSPVPRETQYF. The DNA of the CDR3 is TGTGCCAGCAGCCCCGTCCCGCGCGAGACCCAGTACTTC.

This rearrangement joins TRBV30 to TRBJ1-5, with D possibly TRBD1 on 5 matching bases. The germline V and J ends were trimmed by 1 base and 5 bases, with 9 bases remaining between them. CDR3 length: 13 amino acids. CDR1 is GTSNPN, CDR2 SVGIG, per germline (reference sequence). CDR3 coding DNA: TGTGCCTGGAGTGACGGGACGGATCAGCCCCAGCATTTT. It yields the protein CAWSDGTDQPQHF.

The CDR3 bases are TGTGCCAGCCAGGAAGGGACGAACAATGAGCAGTTCTTC. It specifies CASQEGTNNEQFF. The chain couples TRBV5-4 to TRBJ2-1; D could derive from TRBD1 or TRBD2 (5 bases each). Germline V gives CDR1 SGHNT, CDR2 YYREEE (reference sequence). V was clipped by 7 bases and J by 5 bases, with 13 bases between them. The CDR3 runs to 13 residues. The full variable domain, rest sourced from reference TRBV5-4 and TRBJ2-1, is ETGVTQSPTHLIKTRGQQVTLRCSSQSGHNTVSWYQQALGQGPQFIFQYYREEENGRGNFPPRFSGLQFPNYSSELNVNALELDDSALYLCASQEGTNNEQFFGPGTRLTVL.

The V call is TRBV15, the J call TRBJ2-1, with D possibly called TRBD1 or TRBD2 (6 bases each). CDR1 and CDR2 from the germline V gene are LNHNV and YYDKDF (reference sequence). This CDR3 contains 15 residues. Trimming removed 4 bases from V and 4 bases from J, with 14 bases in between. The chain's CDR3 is CATSTRQEGYNEQFF. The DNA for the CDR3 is TGTGCCACCAGCACACGACAGGAGGGTTACAATGAGCAGTTCTTC.

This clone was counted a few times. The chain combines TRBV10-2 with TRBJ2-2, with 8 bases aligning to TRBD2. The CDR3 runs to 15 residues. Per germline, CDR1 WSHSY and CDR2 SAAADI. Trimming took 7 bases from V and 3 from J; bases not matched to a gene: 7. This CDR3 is CASKLERGYTGELFF. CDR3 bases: TGCGCCAGCAAACTTGAGCGGGGGTACACCGGGGAGCTGTTTTTT.

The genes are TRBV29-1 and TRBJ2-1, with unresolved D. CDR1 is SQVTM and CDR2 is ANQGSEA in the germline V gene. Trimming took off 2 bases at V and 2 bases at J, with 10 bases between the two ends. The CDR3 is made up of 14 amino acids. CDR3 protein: CSVESLGPYNEQFF. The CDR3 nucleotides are TGCAGCGTTGAATCCCTTGGCCCCTACAATGAGCAGTTCTTC.

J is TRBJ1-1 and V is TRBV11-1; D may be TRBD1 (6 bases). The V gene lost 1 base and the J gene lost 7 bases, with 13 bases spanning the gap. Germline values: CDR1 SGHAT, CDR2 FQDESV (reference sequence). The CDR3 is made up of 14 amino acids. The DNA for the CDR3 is TGTGCCAGCAGCTTAGGGCAGGGGCTAGATGAAGCTTTCTTT. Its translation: CASSLGQGLDEAFF.

Here the CDR3 reads CASRTSGGADTQYF. CDR3 sequence (DNA): TGTGCCAGCCGGACTAGCGGGGGGGCAGATACGCAGTATTTT. The chain couples TRBV6-5 to TRBJ2-3, with TRBD2 matching 15 bases. J lost 4 bases, V lost 8 bases, and 1 base had no gene match. The V gene's germline CDR1 is MNHEY and CDR2 SVGAGI. This CDR3 is built from 14 residues.

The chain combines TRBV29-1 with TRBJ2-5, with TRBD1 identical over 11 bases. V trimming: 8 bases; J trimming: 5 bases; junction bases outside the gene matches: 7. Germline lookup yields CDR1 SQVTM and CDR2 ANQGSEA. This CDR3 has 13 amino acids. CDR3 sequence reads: CSTSDRGQETQYF. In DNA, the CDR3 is TGCAGCACCTCGGACAGGGGGCAGGAGACCCAGTACTTC.

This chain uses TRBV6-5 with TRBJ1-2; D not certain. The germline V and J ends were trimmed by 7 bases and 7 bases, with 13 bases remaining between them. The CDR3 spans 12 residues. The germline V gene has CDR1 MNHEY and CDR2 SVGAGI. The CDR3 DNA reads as TGTGCCAGCACCCAGCGGGGAACTGGCTACACCTTC. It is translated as CASTQRGTGYTF.

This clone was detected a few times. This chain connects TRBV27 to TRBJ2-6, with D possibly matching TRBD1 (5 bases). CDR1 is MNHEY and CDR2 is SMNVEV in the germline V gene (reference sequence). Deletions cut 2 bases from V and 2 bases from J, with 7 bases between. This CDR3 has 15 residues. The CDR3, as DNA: TGTGCCAGCAGTTTACTCAGGGCTGGGGCCAACGTCCTGACTTTC. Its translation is CASSLLRAGANVLTF.

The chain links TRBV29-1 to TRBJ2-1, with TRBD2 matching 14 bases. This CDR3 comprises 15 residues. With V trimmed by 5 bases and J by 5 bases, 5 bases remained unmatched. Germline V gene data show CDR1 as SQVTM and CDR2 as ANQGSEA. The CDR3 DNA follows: TGCAGCGTTCTCGGGACTAGCGGGGGACACAATGAGCAGTTCTTC. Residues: CSVLGTSGGHNEQFF.

In DNA, the CDR3 is TGTGCCAGCTCACCTGGGCGGACTAACTATGGCTACACCTTC. Its translation is CASSPGRTNYGYTF. The genes are TRBV18 and TRBJ1-2; D is undetermined. The length of the CDR3 is 14 residues. Germline CDR1 is KGHSH and CDR2 is LQKENI. With 3 bases removed from V and 0 bases from J, the gap between germline ends came to 8 bases.

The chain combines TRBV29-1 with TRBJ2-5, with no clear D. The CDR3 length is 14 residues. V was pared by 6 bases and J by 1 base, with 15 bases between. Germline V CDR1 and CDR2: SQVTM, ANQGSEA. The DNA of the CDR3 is TGCAGCGTGGGCGGAGTGGCGATCCAAGAGACCCAGTACTTC. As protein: CSVGGVAIQETQYF. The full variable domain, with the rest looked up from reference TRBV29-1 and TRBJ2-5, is SAVISQKPSRDICQRGTSLTIQCQVDSQVTMMFWYRQQPGQSLTLIATANQGSEATYESGFVIDKFPISRPNLTFSTLTVSNMSPEDSSIYLCSVGGVAIQETQYFGPGTRLLVL.

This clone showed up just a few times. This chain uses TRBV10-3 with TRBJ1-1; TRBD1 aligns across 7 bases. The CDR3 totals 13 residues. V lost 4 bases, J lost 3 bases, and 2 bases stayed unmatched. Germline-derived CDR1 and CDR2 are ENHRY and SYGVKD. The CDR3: CAISVTGDTEAFF. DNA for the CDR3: TGTGCCATCAGTGTTACAGGGGACACTGAAGCTTTCTTT.

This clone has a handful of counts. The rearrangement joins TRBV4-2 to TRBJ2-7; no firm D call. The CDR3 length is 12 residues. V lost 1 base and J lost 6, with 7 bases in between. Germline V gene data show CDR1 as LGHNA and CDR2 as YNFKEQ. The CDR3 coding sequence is TGTGCCAGCAGCCAAGTAGGCGGCGAGCAGTACTTC. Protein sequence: CASSQVGGEQYF.

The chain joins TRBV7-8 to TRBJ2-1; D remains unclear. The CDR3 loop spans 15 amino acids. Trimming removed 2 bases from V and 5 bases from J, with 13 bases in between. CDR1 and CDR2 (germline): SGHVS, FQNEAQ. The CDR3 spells CASSLSLGLHNEQFF. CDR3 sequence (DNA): TGTGCCAGCAGCTTATCATTAGGTCTCCACAATGAGCAGTTCTTC.

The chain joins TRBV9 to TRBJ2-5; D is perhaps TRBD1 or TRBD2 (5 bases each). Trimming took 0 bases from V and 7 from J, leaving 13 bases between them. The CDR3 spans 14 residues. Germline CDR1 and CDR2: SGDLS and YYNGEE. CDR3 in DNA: TGTGCCAGCAGCGTAGAGGGGATCGCGGGGACCCAGTACTTC. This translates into CASSVEGIAGTQYF.

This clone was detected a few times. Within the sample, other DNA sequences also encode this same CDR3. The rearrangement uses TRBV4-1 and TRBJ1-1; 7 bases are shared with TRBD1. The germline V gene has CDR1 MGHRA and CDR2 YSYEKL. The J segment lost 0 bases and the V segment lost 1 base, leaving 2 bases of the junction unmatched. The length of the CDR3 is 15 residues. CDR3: CASSQGQGVNTEAFF. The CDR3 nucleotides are TGCGCCAGCAGCCAAGGGCAGGGGGTGAACACTGAAGCTTTCTTT.

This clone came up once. In DNA form, the CDR3 reads TGTGCCAGCAGCCTGCTGGGACAGGGTGTCCCCGAGCAGTACTTC. Translating gives CASSLLGQGVPEQYF. This chain joins TRBV5-6 and TRBJ2-7, with 9 positions matching TRBD1. The CDR3 length is 15 residues. Germline V gene lookup returns CDR1 SGHDT and CDR2 YYEEEE. The V and J ends lost 4 bases and 6 bases, in that order; junction bases with no gene match: 11.

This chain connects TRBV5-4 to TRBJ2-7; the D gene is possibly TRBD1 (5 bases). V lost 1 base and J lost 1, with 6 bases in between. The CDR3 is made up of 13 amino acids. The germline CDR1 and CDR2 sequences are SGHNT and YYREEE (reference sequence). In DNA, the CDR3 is TGTGCCAGCAGCTTGACAGGATCCTACGAGCAGTACTTC. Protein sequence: CASSLTGSYEQYF.

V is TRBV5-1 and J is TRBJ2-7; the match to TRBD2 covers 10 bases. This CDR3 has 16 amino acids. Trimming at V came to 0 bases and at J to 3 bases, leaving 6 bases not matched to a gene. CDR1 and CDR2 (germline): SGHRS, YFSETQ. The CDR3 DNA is TGCGCCAGCAGCTTGGCCCAAGTAGCGGGGGGCTACGAGCAGTACTTC. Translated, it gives CASSLAQVAGGYEQYF.

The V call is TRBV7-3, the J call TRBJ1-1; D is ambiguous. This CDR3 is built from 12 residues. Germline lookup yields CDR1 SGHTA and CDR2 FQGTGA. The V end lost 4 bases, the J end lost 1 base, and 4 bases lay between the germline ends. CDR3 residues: CASSSRNTEAFF. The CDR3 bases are TGTGCCAGCAGCTCACGGAACACTGAAGCTTTCTTT.

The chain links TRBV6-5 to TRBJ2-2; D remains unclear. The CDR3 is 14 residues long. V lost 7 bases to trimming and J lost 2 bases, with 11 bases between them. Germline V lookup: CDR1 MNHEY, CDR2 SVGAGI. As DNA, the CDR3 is TGTGCCAGCAAATGGAACACCAACACCGGGGAGCTGTTTTTT. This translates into CASKWNTNTGELFF.

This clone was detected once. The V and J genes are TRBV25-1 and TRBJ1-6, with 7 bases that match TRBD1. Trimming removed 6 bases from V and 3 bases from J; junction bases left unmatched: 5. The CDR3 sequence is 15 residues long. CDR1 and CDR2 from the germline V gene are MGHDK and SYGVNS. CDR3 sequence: CASSDGTDYNSPLHF. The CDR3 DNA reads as TGTGCCAGCAGCGATGGGACAGACTATAATTCACCCCTCCACTTT.

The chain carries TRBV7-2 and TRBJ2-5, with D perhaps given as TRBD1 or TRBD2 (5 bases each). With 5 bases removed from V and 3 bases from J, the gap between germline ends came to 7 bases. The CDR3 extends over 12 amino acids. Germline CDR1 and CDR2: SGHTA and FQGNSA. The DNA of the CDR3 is TGTGCCAGCAGCCAGGGAGAAGAGACCCAGTACTTC. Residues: CASSQGEETQYF.

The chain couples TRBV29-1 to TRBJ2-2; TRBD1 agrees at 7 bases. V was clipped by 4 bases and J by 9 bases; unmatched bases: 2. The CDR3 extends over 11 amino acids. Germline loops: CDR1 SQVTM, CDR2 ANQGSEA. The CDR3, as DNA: TGCAGCGTTGCGACAGGGCGGGAGCTGTTTTTT. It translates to CSVATGRELFF.